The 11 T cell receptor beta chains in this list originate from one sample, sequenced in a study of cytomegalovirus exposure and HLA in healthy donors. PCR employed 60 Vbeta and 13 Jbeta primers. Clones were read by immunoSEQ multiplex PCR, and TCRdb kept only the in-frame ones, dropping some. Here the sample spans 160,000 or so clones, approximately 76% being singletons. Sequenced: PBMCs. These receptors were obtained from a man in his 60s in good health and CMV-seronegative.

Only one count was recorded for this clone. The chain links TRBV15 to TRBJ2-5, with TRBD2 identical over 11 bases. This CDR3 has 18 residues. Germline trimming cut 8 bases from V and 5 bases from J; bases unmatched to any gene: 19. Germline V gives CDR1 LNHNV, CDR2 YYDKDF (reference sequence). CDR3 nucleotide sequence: TGTGCCACCCAATCGGGACAGTTAGCGGGAGGGCCGTCGGAGACCCAGTACTTC. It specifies CATQSGQLAGGPSETQYF. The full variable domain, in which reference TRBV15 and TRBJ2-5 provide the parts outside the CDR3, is DAMVIQNPRYQVTQFGKPVTLSCSQTLNHNVMYWYQQKSSQAPKLLFHYYDKDFNNEADTPDNFQSRRPNTSFCFLDIRSPGLGDTAMYLCATQSGQLAGGPSETQYFGPGTRLLVL.

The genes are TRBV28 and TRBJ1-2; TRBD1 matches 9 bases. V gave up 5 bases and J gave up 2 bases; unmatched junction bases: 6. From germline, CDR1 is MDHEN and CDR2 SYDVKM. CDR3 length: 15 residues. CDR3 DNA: TGTGCCAGCAGTCTTCTCGGGACAGGGAACTATGGCTACACCTTC. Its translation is CASSLLGTGNYGYTF.

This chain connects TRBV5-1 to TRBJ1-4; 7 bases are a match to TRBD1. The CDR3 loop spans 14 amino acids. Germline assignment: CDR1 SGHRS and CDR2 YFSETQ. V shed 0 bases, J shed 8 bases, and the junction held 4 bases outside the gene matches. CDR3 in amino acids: CASSLEQGREKLFF. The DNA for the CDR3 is TGCGCCAGCAGCTTGGAACAGGGGAGGGAAAAACTGTTTTTT. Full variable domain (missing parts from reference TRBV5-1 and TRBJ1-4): KAGVTQTPRYLIKTRGQQVTLSCSPISGHRSVSWYQQTPGQGLQFLFEYFSETQRNKGNFPGRFSGRQFSNSRSEMNVSTLELGDSALYLCASSLEQGREKLFFGSGTQLSVL.

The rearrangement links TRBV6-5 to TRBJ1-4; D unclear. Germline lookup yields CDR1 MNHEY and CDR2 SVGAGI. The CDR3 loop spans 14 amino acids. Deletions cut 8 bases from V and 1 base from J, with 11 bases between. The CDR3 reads CASGRALTNEKLFF. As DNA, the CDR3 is TGTGCCAGCGGGAGGGCCTTAACTAATGAAAAACTGTTTTTT.

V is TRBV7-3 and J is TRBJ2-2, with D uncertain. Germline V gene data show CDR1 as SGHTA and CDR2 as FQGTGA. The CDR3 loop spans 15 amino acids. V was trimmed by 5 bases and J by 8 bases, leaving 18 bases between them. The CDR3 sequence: CASSPSPAPRGELFF. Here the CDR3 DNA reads TGTGCCAGCAGCCCTTCTCCAGCTCCTAGGGGGGAGCTGTTTTTT. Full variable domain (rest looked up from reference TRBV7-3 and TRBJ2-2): GAGVSQTPSNKVTEKGKYVELRCDPISGHTALYWYRQSLGQGPEFLIYFQGTGAADDSGLPNDRFFAVRPEGSVSTLKIQRTERGDSAVYLCASSPSPAPRGELFFGEGSRLTVL.

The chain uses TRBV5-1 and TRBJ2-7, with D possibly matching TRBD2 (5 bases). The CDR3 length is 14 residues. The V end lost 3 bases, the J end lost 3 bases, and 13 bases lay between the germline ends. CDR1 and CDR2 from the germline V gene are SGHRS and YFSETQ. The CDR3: CASSWENVDYEQYF. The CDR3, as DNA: TGCGCCAGCAGCTGGGAGAATGTCGACTACGAGCAGTACTTC.

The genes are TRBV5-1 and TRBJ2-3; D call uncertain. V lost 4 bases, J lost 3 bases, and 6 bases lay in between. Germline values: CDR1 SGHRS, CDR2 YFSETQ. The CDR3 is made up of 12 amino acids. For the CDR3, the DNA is TGCGCCAGCAGCGCGAATACAGATACGCAGTATTTT. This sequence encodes CASSANTDTQYF.

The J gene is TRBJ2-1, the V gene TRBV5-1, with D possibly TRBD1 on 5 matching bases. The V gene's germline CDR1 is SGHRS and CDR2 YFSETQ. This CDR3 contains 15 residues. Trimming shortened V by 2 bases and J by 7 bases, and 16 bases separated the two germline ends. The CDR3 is CASSFILGRVNEQFF. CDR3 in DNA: TGCGCCAGCAGCTTTATCCTGGGCAGGGTGAATGAGCAGTTCTTC.

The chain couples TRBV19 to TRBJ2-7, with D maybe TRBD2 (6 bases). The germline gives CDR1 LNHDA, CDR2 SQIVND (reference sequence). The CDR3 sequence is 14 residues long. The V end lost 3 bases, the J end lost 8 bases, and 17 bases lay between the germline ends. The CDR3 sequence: CASSMTGTPTKQYF. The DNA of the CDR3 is TGTGCCAGTAGTATGACCGGGACTCCTACGAAGCAGTACTTC.

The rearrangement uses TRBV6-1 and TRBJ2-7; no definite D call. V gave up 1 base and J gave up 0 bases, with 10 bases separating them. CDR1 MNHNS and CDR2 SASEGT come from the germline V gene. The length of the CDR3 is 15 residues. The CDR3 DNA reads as TGTGCCAGCAGTGAAGTCGAGAACGCCTCCTACGAGCAGTACTTC. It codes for CASSEVENASYEQYF.

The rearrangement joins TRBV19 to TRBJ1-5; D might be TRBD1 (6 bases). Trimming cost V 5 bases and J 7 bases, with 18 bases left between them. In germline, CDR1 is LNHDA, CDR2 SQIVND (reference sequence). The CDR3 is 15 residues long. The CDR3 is CASSPGWGGGQPQHF. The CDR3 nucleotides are TGTGCCAGTAGTCCCGGGTGGGGGGGCGGACAGCCCCAGCATTTT.